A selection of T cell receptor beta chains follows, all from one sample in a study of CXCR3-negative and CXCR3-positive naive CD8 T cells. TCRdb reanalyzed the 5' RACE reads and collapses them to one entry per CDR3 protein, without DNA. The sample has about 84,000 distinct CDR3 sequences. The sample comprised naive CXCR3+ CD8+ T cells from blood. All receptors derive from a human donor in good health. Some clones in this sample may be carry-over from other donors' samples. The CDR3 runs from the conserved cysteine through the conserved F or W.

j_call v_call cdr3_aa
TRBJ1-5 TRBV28 CATTPPSNQPQHF
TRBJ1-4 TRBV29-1 CSVEENPDRGLGNEKLFF
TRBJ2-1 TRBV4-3 CASSHAGGSNEQFF
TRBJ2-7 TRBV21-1 CASSQNGEQYF
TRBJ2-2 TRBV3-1 CASSPPVGRRVAGELFF
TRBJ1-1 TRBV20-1 CSARSETEAFF
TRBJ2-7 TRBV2 CASSEDVMTYEQYF
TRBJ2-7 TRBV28 CASSSVSDEQYF
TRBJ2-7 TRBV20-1 CSARSLGTVTYEQYF
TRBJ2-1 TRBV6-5 CASSLGPTSYNEQFF
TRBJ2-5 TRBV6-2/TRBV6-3 CASSWRAGAPQPPETQYF
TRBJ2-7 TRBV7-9 CASSPPELYEQYF
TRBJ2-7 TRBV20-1 CSARVLAGAPHEQYF
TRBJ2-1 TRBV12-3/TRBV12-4 CASSLSVERRSSYNEQFF
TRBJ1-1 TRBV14 CASSPWTMNTEAFF
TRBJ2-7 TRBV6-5 CASSYRGPNIQYF
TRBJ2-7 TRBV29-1 CSVEGDRGKSYEQYF
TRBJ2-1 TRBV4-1 CASSQTSGSMNEQFF
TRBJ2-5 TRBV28 CASSLGQGGAQYF
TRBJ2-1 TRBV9 CASSVEPAVQISYNEQFF
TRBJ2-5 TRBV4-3 CASSREREGEETQYF
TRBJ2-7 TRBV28 CASSFGGLEQYF
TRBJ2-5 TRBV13 CASSLQGFRETQYF
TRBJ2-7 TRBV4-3 CASSQALTTEQYF
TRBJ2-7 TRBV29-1 CSVEDLQGEDYEQYF
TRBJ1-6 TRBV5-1 CASSLGRTYKSPLHF
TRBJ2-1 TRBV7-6 CASSSTGGFLINEQFF
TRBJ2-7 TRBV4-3 CASSQDTQPSYEQYF
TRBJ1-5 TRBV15 CATSRDLGLNQPQHF
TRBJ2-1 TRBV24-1 CATSERTGYNEQFF
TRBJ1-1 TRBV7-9 CASSPSGSRRDTEAFF